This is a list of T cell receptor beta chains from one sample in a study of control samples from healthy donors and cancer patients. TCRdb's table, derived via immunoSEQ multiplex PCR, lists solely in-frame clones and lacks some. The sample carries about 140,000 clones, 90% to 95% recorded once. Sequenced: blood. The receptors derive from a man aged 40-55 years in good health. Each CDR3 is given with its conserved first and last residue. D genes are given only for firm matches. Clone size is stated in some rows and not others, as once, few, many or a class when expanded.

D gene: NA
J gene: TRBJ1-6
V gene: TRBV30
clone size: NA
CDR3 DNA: TGTGCCTGGAGTGTTGAGGTGTATAATTCACCCCTCCACTTT
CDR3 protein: CAWSVEVYNSPLHF

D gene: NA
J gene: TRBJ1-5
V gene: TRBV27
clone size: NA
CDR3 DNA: TGTGCCAGCAGCAGACAGCCCAATCAGCCCCAGCATTTT
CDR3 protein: CASSRQPNQPQHF

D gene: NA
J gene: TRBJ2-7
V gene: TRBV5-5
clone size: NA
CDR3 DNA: TGTGCCAGCAGCTTGTTCAGGGGGGCCTCCTACGAGCAGTACTTC
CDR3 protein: CASSLFRGASYEQYF

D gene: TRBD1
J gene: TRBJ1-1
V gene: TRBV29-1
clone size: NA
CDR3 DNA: TGCAGCGGACAGGGGTGGACTGAAGCTTTCTTT
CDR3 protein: CSGQGWTEAFF

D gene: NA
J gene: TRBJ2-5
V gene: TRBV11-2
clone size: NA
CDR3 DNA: TGTGCCAGCAGCTCCTTGCAGGGGATCGAGACCCAGTACTTC
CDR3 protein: CASSSLQGIETQYF

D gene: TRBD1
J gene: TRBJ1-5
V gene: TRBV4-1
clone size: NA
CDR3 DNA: TGCGCCAGCAGCCAAGGGGGACAGGGTCCCCTCAATCAGCCCCAGCATTTT
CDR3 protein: CASSQGGQGPLNQPQHF

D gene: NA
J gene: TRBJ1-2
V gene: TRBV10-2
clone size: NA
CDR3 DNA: TGCGCCAGCAGTGAATCCGGGACACGAGCTAACTATGGCTACACCTTC
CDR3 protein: CASSESGTRANYGYTF

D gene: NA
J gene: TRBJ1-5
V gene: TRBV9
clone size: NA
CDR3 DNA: TGTGCCAGCAGCGTAGAGTCGGGGCCCAATCAGCCCCAGCATTTT
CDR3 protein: CASSVESGPNQPQHF

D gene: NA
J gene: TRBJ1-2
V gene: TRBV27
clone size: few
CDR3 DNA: TGTGCCAGCAGTCCGGACAGATCTAACTATGGCTACACCTTC
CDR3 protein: CASSPDRSNYGYTF

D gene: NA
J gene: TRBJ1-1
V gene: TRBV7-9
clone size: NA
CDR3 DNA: TGTGCCAGCAGCCGCCCCGGGGGTCATGAGAACACTGAAGCTTTCTTT
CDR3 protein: CASSRPGGHENTEAFF

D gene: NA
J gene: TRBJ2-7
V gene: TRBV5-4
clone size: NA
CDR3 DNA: TGTGCCAGCAGCTGGGAGCAGGGCGAGCAGTACTTC
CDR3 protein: CASSWEQGEQYF

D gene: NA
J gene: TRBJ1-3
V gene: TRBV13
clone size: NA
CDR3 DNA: TGTGCCAGCAGCTTAGGTCCGAACTCTGGAAACACCATATATTTT
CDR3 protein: CASSLGPNSGNTIYF

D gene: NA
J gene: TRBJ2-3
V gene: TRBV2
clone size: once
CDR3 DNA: TGTGCCAGCAGTGAATCTGGTGTTGGCACAGATACGCAGTATTTT
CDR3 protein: CASSESGVGTDTQYF

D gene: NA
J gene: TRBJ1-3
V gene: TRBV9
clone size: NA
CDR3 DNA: TGTGCCAGCAGCGGCGGAGACACCATATATTTT
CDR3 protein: CASSGGDTIYF

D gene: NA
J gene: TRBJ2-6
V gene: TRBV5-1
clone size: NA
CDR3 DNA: TGCGCCAGCAGCTCCTCCCCGGGACCTGGGGCCAACGTCCTGACTTTC
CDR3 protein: CASSSSPGPGANVLTF

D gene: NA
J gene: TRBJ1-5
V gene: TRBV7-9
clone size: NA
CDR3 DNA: TGTGCCAGCAGCTTAGTCCCGGGGCCCCAGCATTTT
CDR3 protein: CASSLVPGPQHF

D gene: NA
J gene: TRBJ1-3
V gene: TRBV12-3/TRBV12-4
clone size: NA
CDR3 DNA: TGTGCCAGCAGTTTTCCTGGAAACACCATATATTTT
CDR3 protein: CASSFPGNTIYF

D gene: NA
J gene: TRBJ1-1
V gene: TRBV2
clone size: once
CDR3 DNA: TGTGCCAGCAGTCCCGGGGTGTACACTGAAGCTTTCTTT
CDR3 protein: CASSPGVYTEAFF

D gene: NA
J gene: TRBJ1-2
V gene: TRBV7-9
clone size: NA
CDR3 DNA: TGTGCCAGCACCTCCGGCGGCTATGGCTACACCTTC
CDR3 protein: CASTSGGYGYTF

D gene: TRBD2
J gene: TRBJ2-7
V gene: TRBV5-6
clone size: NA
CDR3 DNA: TGTGCCAGCAGCCAATATCGGGGGGTCCGGTCCTACGAGCAGTACTTC
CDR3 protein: CASSQYRGVRSYEQYF